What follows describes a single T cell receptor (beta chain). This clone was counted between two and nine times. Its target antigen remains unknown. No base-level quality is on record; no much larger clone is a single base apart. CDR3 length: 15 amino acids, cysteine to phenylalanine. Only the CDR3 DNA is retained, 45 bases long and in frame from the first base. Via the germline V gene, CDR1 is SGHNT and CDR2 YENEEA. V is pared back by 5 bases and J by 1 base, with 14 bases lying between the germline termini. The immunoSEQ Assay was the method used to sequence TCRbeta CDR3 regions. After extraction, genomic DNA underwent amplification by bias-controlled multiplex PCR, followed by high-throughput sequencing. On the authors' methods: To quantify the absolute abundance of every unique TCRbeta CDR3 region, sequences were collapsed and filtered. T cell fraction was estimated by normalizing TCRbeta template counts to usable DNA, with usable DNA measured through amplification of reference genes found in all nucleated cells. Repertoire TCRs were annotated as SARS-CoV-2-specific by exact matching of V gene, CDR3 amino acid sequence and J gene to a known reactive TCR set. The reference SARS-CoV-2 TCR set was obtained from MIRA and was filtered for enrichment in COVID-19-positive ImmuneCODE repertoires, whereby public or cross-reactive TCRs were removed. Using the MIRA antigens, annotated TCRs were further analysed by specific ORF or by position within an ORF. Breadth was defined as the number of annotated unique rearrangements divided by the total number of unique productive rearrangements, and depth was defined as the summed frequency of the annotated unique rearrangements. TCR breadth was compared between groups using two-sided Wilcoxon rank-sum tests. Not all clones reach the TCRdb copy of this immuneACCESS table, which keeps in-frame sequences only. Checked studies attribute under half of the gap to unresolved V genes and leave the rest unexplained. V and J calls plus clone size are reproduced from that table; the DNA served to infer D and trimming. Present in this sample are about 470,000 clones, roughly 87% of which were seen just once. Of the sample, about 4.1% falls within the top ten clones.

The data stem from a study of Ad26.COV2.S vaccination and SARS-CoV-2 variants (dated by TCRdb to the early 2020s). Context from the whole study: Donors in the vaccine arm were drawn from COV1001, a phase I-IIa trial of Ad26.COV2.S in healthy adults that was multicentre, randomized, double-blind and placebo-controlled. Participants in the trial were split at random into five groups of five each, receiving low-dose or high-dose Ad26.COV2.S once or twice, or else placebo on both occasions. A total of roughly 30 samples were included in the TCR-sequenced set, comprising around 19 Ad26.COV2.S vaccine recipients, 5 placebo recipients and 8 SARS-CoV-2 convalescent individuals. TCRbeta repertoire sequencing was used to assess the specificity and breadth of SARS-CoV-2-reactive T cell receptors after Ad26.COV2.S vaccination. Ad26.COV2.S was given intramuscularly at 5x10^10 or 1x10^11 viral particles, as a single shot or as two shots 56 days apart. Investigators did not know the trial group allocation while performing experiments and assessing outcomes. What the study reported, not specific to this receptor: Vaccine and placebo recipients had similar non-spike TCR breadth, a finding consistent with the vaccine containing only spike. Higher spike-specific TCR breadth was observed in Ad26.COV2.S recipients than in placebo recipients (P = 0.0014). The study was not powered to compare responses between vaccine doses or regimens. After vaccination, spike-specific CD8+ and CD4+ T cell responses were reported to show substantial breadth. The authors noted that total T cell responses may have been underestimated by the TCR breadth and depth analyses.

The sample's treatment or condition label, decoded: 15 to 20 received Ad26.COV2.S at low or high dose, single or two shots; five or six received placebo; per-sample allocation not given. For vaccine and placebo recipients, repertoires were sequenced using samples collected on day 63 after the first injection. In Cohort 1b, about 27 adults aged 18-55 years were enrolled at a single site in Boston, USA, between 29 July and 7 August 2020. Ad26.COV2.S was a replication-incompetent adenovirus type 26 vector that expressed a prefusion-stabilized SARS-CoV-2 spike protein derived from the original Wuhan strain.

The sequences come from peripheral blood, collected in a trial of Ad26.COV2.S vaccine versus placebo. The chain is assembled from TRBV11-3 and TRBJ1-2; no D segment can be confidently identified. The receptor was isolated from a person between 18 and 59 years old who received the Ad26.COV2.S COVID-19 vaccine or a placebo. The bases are TGTGCCAGCAGCACCCGGACCGAGATTAACTATGGCTACACCTTC. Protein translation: CASSTRTEINYGYTF. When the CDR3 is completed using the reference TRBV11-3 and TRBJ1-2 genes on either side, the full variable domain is EAGVVQSPRYKIIEKKQPVAFWCNPISGHNTLYWYLQNLGQGPELLIRYENEEAVDDSQLPKDRFSAERLKGVDSTLKIQPAELGDSAVYLCASSTRTEINYGYTFGSGTRLTVV.